A selection of T cell receptor beta chains follows, all from one sample in a study of blood T cell repertoires in COVID-19. This table comes from immunoSEQ multiplex PCR, and its TCRdb copy is limited to in-frame clones, with some not included. This sample has roughly 67,000 clones; about four fifths occur once, and the top ten carry 7.5% to 9%. The specimen sequenced was peripheral blood. The receptor set was obtained from a middle-aged man with active COVID-19. Both conserved end residues are part of each CDR3. A D gene is named only where the DNA matches it firmly. The size of a clone is reported for some rows only, either as once, few or many, or as a class for expanded clones.

v_gene	d_gene	abundance	j_gene	CDR3aa	CDR3nt
TRBV10-3	TRBD2	-	TRBJ2-2	CAAAGATNTGELFF	TGTGCCGCGGCGGGAGCCACGAACACCGGGGAGCTGTTTTTT
TRBV11-2	-	-	TRBJ2-1	CASSLARYFLNEQFF	TGTGCCAGCAGCTTAGCCAGATATTTTCTCAATGAGCAGTTCTTC
TRBV12-5	-	-	TRBJ2-3	CASGALTDTQYF	TGTGCTAGTGGGGCCCTTACAGATACGCAGTATTTT
TRBV10-3	-	-	TRBJ1-1	CAIKGQAGLEAFF	TGTGCCATCAAGGGGCAGGCCGGGCTCGAAGCTTTCTTT
TRBV6-2/TRBV6-3	-	-	TRBJ1-5	CASSYDSYSNQPQHF	TGTGCCAGCAGTTACGACAGTTATAGCAATCAGCCCCAGCATTTT
TRBV7-8	-	once	TRBJ1-1	CASRLGGPNTEAFF	TGTGCCAGCAGACTCGGGGGACCAAACACTGAAGCTTTCTTT
TRBV4-1	TRBD1	-	TRBJ2-2	CASSETQGARTGELFF	TGCGCCAGCAGCGAGACCCAGGGGGCGCGGACCGGGGAGCTGTTTTTT
TRBV6-6	TRBD1	-	TRBJ1-6	CASSYSGGRGDSPLHF	TGTGCCAGCAGTTATTCCGGAGGCAGGGGGGATTCACCCCTCCACTTT
TRBV19	TRBD2	-	TRBJ2-7	CASSSKTSGIFSEQYF	TGTGCCAGTAGTTCTAAGACTAGCGGGATTTTCTCCGAGCAGTACTTC
TRBV30	-	once	TRBJ1-5	CAWSVLNSNQPQHF	TGTGCCTGGAGTGTACTAAATAGCAATCAGCCCCAGCATTTT